The next 23 T cell receptor beta chains were all read from a single sample in a study of CD8+CD57+ T cells in acquired aplastic anemia (dated by TCRdb to the late 2010s). Patients chosen for sequencing had shown expansion of CD8+CD57+ cells by flow cytometry. The sequencer listed for this sample is Illumina HiSeq 2000. Genomic DNA was used as template for profiling of TCR beta VDJ combinations and CDR3 sequences. The public reads were run again by TCRdb, first through fastp at Q25 and then through MiXCR, and only productive beta chains were kept. Rows with one shared CDR3 protein collapse into an entry with the most common genes and DNA. This sample is represented by about half a million distinct CDR3 sequences; around a third of them were singletons. The top ten clones comprise approximately 0.82% of the sample. Material: sorted CD4+, CD8+, or CD8+CD57+ T cells (not recorded which) from PBMCs. Receptors were obtained from a human donor with aplastic anemia.

Concerning this clonotype: This may arise from a read error, as a much more abundant clone is one base away. CDR3 loop: CAIRKGRENEKLFF. In nucleotides, the CDR3 is TGTGCCATCAGAAAAGGCAGGGAGAATGAAAAACTGTTTTTT. The chain recombines TRBV10-3 with TRBJ1-4; perhaps TRBD1 as D (5 bases). The length of the CDR3 is 14 residues. The germline V and J ends were trimmed by 6 bases and 5 bases, with 13 bases remaining between them. Germline lookup yields CDR1 ENHRY and CDR2 SYGVKD.

The table lists this clonotype with many counts. The CDR3 nucleotides read TGTGCCACTGCTACAGGGGTGGGCACTGAAGCTTTCTTT. Translating it yields CATATGVGTEAFF. This chain uses TRBV10-3 with TRBJ1-1, with TRBD1 matching over 7 bases. This CDR3 contains 13 residues. CDR1 and CDR2 from the germline V gene are ENHRY and SYGVKD. The J segment lost 4 bases and the V segment lost 10 bases, leaving 9 bases of the junction unmatched.

This clonotype came up many times. The rearrangement uses TRBV2 and TRBJ2-7, with 11 bases aligning to TRBD2. From germline, CDR1 is SNHLY and CDR2 FYNNEI. This CDR3 comprises 14 residues. Trimming at V came to 5 bases and at J to 6 bases, leaving 6 bases not matched to a gene. In DNA form, the CDR3 reads TGTGCCAGCAGTCCGATACTAGCGGGAGCCGAGCAGTACTTC. Amino acid sequence: CASSPILAGAEQYF.

The chain employs TRBV6-2 or TRBV6-3 and TRBJ1-4, with unresolved D. V lost 2 bases and J lost 6, with 10 bases in between. This CDR3 contains 14 residues. Germline CDR1 MNHEY, CDR2 SVGEGT. The CDR3 DNA is TGTGCCAGCAGTTACGAAAGGGCGGATGAAAAACTGTTTTTT. Translating gives CASSYERADEKLFF.

The CDR3 DNA is TGTGCCAGCAGCCCAGGGGGGAGTCTAGGGGCATCGTACAATGAGCAGTTCTTC. Protein sequence: CASSPGGSLGASYNEQFF. V usage is TRBV4-2 and J usage is TRBJ2-1; possibly TRBD1 for D (7 bases). V lost 4 bases to trimming and J lost 4 bases, with 23 bases between them. This CDR3 spans 18 amino acids. Germline assignment: CDR1 LGHNA and CDR2 YNFKEQ.

Note on this clonotype: Just one base apart from a much larger clone, this may be a read error. The gene calls are TRBV7-3 and TRBJ1-6; TRBD1 aligns across 7 bases. The V gene's germline CDR1 is SGHTA and CDR2 FQGTGA. CDR3 length: 15 amino acids. The CDR3 loop reads CASSLTGQVSSPPHF. DNA of the CDR3: TGTGCCAGCAGCTTAACCGGACAGGTTTCTTCACCCCCCCACTTT.

The V and J genes are TRBV5-5 and TRBJ1-1, with a possible D match to TRBD1 (5 bases). The CDR3 loop spans 16 amino acids. Trimming took 3 bases from V and 4 from J, leaving 19 bases between them. The germline V gene encodes CDR1 SGHKS and CDR2 YYEKEE (reference sequence). The CDR3 DNA reads as TGTGCCAGCAGCTCCCGTCGGGACCCCGGCGGCACTGAAGCTTTCTTT. It is translated as CASSSRRDPGGTEAFF.

This clonotype was observed a few times. The J gene is TRBJ2-7, the V gene TRBV20-1, with 9 bases that match TRBD1. The CDR3 extends over 15 amino acids. The germline V gene encodes CDR1 DFQATT and CDR2 SNEGSKA (reference sequence). The V gene end was trimmed by 5 bases and the J gene end by 4 bases; junction bases not matched to a gene: 12. The CDR3 here is CSAQTGGSTDYEQYF. As DNA, the CDR3 is TGCAGTGCTCAGACAGGGGGATCGACCGATTACGAGCAGTACTTC.

This chain joins TRBV4-3 and TRBJ2-1; TRBD1 agrees at 9 bases. The germline gives CDR1 LGHNA, CDR2 YSLEER. The V gene end was trimmed by 3 bases and the J gene end by 3 bases; junction bases not matched to a gene: 6. CDR3 length equals 16 residues. The CDR3 region has the DNA TGCGCCAGCAGCCAGGACGGGACAGGGTTCTACAATGAGCAGTTCTTC. Its translation: CASSQDGTGFYNEQFF.

This clonotype was seen ten or more times. The gene calls are TRBV25-1 and TRBJ1-6, with 9 bases fitting TRBD1. Unmatched junction bases numbered 8, after V lost 7 bases and J lost 10 bases. This CDR3 region has 14 residues. Germline assignment: CDR1 MGHDK and CDR2 SYGVNS. The CDR3 nucleotides are TGTGCCAGCACCTTAGGGACAGGGTACTCACCCCTCCACTTT. It specifies CASTLGTGYSPLHF. The full variable domain, its missing parts supplied by reference TRBV25-1 and TRBJ1-6, is EADIYQTPRYLVIGTGKKITLECSQTMGHDKMYWYQQDPGMELHLIHYSYGVNSTEKGDLSSESTVSRIRTEHFPLTLESARPSHTSQYLCASTLGTGYSPLHFGNGTRLTVT.

This clonotype was detected ten times or more. The V and J genes are TRBV6-6 and TRBJ1-2; tentatively, D is TRBD1 (6 bases). Trimming removed 4 bases from V and 6 bases from J, with 12 bases in between. Germline assignment: CDR1 MNHNY and CDR2 SVGAGI (reference sequence). The CDR3 runs to 13 residues. The CDR3 spells CASSWRGAHGYTF. CDR3 sequence (DNA): TGTGCCAGCAGTTGGCGGGGGGCACATGGCTACACCTTC.

This clonotype was counted only a few times. V usage is TRBV19 and J usage is TRBJ1-6, with TRBD1 matching 8 bases. Germline CDR1 LNHDA, CDR2 SQIVND (reference sequence). V dropped 0 bases and J dropped 9; count of bases not matched to a gene: 4. CDR3 length equals 15 residues. The CDR3 region has the DNA TGTGCCAGTAGTATAGACGGGACAGGACGTTCACCCCTCCACTTT. It is translated as CASSIDGTGRSPLHF. Together with reference TRBV19 and TRBJ1-6, the CDR3 gives the full variable domain: DGGITQSPKYLFRKEGQNVTLSCEQNLNHDAMYWYRQDPGQGLRLIYYSQIVNDFQKGDIAEGYSVSREKKESFPLTVTSAQKNPTAFYLCASSIDGTGRSPLHFGNGTRLTVT.

This clonotype has only a few counts. This chain links TRBV19 with TRBJ2-5; D may be TRBD1 or TRBD2 (5 bases each). CDR3 length equals 17 residues. Germline-derived CDR1 and CDR2 are LNHDA and SQIVND (reference sequence). Trimming took off 5 bases at V and 2 bases at J, with 21 bases between the two ends. The CDR3: CASSSSPIRGEQETQYF. As DNA, the CDR3 is TGTGCCAGTAGTTCAAGCCCCATAAGGGGAGAACAAGAGACCCAGTACTTC.

The V and J genes are TRBV2 and TRBJ2-3; D is possibly TRBD2 (6 bases). The CDR3 spans 17 residues. Per the germline V gene, CDR1 is SNHLY and CDR2 is FYNNEI. The V gene lost 2 bases and the J gene lost 4 bases, with 19 bases spanning the gap. In DNA, the CDR3 is TGTGCCAGCAGTGAAAAGTTCGGGGGAGTTGGGGCAGATACGCAGTATTTT. Its translation is CASSEKFGGVGADTQYF. The full variable domain, in which reference TRBV2 and TRBJ2-3 provide the parts outside the CDR3, is EPEVTQTPSHQVTQMGQEVILRCVPISNHLYFYWYRQILGQKVEFLVSFYNNEISEKSEIFDDQFSVERPDGSNFTLKIRSTKLEDSAMYFCASSEKFGGVGADTQYFGPGTRLTVL.

The genes are TRBV7-2 and TRBJ1-2, with TRBD1 identical over 9 bases. The CDR3 runs 15 residues. The V segment lost 4 bases and the J segment 2 bases; nucleotides outside the gene matches: 5. Looked up from germline, CDR1 is SGHTA and CDR2 is FQGNSA. CDR3 amino acids: CASSWGQGSNYGYTF. The CDR3 region has the DNA TGTGCCAGCAGCTGGGGACAGGGCTCAAACTATGGCTACACCTTC.

This clonotype has just a few counts. The V call is TRBV5-6, the J call TRBJ1-3; 7 nucleotides agree with TRBD1. The CDR3 covers 13 residues. The junction had 4 bases not matched to a gene; V was cut back by 0 bases and J by 10 bases. Germline CDR1 SGHDT, CDR2 YYEEEE. The CDR3: CASSLDRGGTIYF. CDR3 DNA: TGTGCCAGCAGCTTGGACAGGGGAGGGACCATATATTTT.

This clonotype showed up just a few times. The gene calls are TRBV6-9 and TRBJ1-2, with D possibly TRBD1 on 6 matching bases. The CDR3 has 13 residues. Germline V gene sequence: CDR1 MNHGY, CDR2 SVAAGI. V lost 2 bases to trimming and J lost 8 bases, with 12 bases between them. The CDR3 sequence is CASSYQQGGGYTF. The DNA for the CDR3 is TGTGCCAGCAGTTATCAACAGGGCGGCGGCTACACCTTC.

About this clonotype itself: A read error may explain this, as a much larger clone is one base away. This rearrangement joins TRBV29-1 to TRBJ2-3; maybe TRBD2 (6 bases). The CDR3 length is 14 residues. V lost 8 bases, J lost 5 bases, and 20 bases lay in between. CDR1 is SQVTM and CDR2 is ANQGSEA in the germline V gene. The CDR3 protein is CSPTRREGIDTQYF. CDR3 nucleotides: TGCAGCCCAACACGGCGGGAAGGCATAGATACGCAGTATTTT.

The chain couples TRBV20-1 to TRBJ1-1, with a weak D call TRBD1 (5 bases). V was clipped by 4 bases and J by 13 bases, with 19 bases between them. Germline V lookup: CDR1 DFQATT, CDR2 SNEGSKA (reference sequence). CDR3 length equals 12 residues. The CDR3 loop reads CSANTANLQVFF. Written as DNA, the CDR3 is TGCAGTGCTAACACCGCCAACCTACAGGTTTTCTTT.

This clonotype showed up many times. The chain uses TRBV20-1 and TRBJ2-7, with D perhaps TRBD1 or TRBD2 (5 bases each). CDR1 and CDR2 from the germline V gene are DFQATT and SNEGSKA (reference sequence). The CDR3 runs 13 residues. V lost 1 base and J lost 5, with 12 bases in between. For the CDR3, the DNA is TGCAGTGCTAGAGCCGGGACGGAGGACGAGCAGTACTTC. Amino acid sequence: CSARAGTEDEQYF.

Ten or more counts support this clonotype. The V and J genes are TRBV10-2 and TRBJ1-5; 10 bases map to TRBD1. The CDR3 loop spans 13 amino acids. Germline V lookup: CDR1 WSHSY, CDR2 SAAADI. Trimming took 6 bases from V and 7 from J; bases not matched to a gene: 3. The CDR3 DNA is TGCGCCAGCAGCGACAGGGGGCAACAGCCCCAGCATTTT. It is translated as CASSDRGQQPQHF.

Worth noting for this clonotype: A read error is possible here, since a much larger clone lies one base away. The genes are TRBV20-1 and TRBJ1-2; D is unclear. This CDR3 is 13 amino acids long. The germline gives CDR1 DFQATT, CDR2 SNEGSKA (reference sequence). The CDR3 is CSADLRRDYGYAF. The CDR3 coding sequence is TGCAGTGCTGATCTCCGCCGAGACTATGGCTACGCCTTC.

Regarding this clonotype: Given a much more abundant clone one base away, this may be a read error. The CDR3 nucleotides are TGCAGTGCTAGCGACGACGGAGGGCATGGCTACACCTTC. This encodes CSASDDGGHGYTF. The chain employs TRBV20-1 and TRBJ1-2; D unresolved. Germline V gene lookup returns CDR1 DFQATT and CDR2 SNEGSKA (reference sequence). V lost 3 bases and J 6 bases, leaving 14 bases between the germline ends. CDR3 size: 13 residues.